The 13 T cell receptor beta chains in this list originate from one sample, sequenced in a study of Tregs in tolerant kidney transplant recipients. Sequencing used immunoSEQ multiplex PCR; TCRdb keeps in-frame clones, though not all of them. The table includes 85,000 to 90,000 clones, approximately 90% detected once. Material for sequencing was CD8+ T cells from blood. The receptors were sampled from a human donor in good health.

The chain recombines TRBV5-6 with TRBJ2-1; possible D gene TRBD2, 6 bases. V was clipped by 1 base and J by 8 bases, with 19 bases between them. CDR3 size: 16 residues. Looked up from germline, CDR1 is SGHDT and CDR2 is YYEEEE. The CDR3 region is CASSLQAGLALDEQFF. The CDR3 coding sequence is TGTGCCAGCAGCTTGCAAGCAGGGCTAGCGCTTGATGAGCAGTTCTTC.

J is TRBJ2-7 and V is TRBV27; 9 bases align to TRBD1. The CDR3 runs 16 residues. The germline V gene has CDR1 MNHEY and CDR2 SMNVEV (reference sequence). The J segment lost 1 base and the V segment lost 3 bases, leaving 7 bases of the junction unmatched. The CDR3 sequence is CASSFSGTGWSYEQYF. The DNA of the CDR3 is TGTGCCAGCAGTTTCTCTGGGACAGGGTGGTCCTACGAGCAGTACTTC.

With respect to this clone: The sample holds other DNA sequences that translate to the same CDR3. The rearrangement uses TRBV9 and TRBJ1-5; D perhaps matches TRBD1 (5 bases). Germline-derived CDR1 and CDR2 are SGDLS and YYNGEE. The CDR3 totals 14 residues. V was pared by 3 bases and J by 2 bases, with 9 bases between. CDR3 DNA sequence: TGTGCCAGCAGCGCTGGGGGGGGCAATCAGCCCCAGCATTTT. Its translation: CASSAGGGNQPQHF.

The V and J genes are TRBV2 and TRBJ2-7; 9 nucleotides line up with TRBD2. The CDR3 spans 17 residues. Germline V lookup: CDR1 SNHLY, CDR2 FYNNEI. With V trimmed by 3 bases and J by 0 bases, 9 bases remained unmatched. CDR3 protein: CASSDWEREDASYEQYF. The CDR3 DNA reads TGTGCCAGCAGTGATTGGGAGCGGGAGGACGCCTCCTACGAGCAGTACTTC.

The genes are TRBV29-1 and TRBJ2-7; D is uncertain. Per the germline V gene, CDR1 is SQVTM and CDR2 is ANQGSEA. CDR3 length: 11 amino acids. V was trimmed by 5 bases and J by 2 bases, leaving 7 bases between them. CDR3 sequence: CSVKVPYEQYF. CDR3 DNA: TGCAGCGTTAAGGTCCCCTACGAGCAGTACTTC.

This clone appeared once. The J gene is TRBJ2-7, the V gene TRBV9; 11 bases are shared with TRBD2. The trim removed 3 bases at V and 3 bases at J, leaving 5 bases unmatched. The CDR3 has 15 residues. Germline V gene lookup returns CDR1 SGDLS and CDR2 YYNGEE. The CDR3: CASSAGTSGGYEQYF. The CDR3 DNA follows: TGTGCCAGCAGCGCCGGGACTAGCGGAGGCTACGAGCAGTACTTC.

The chain joins TRBV6-1 to TRBJ1-2; the match to TRBD1 covers 8 bases. Germline V CDR1 and CDR2: MNHNS, SASEGT. V shed 2 bases and J 3 bases; nucleotides not matched to a gene: 5. The length of the CDR3 is 15 residues. The CDR3 protein is CASSESGQGDYGYTF. CDR3 nucleotides: TGTGCCAGCAGTGAATCAGGACAGGGTGACTATGGCTACACCTTC.

The chain links TRBV5-1 to TRBJ2-7; TRBD1 matches at 10 bases. This CDR3 has 14 residues. Germline values: CDR1 SGHRS, CDR2 YFSETQ. Trimming took 0 bases from V and 4 from J; bases not matched to a gene: 1. The CDR3 loop reads CASSLGQGAYEQYF. The DNA for the CDR3 is TGCGCCAGCAGCTTGGGACAGGGGGCTTACGAGCAGTACTTC.

The rearrangement joins TRBV2 to TRBJ1-6; the D gene is possibly TRBD1 (6 bases). V was cut by 7 bases and J by 7 bases, with 17 bases left in between. The CDR3 totals 15 residues. Germline loops: CDR1 SNHLY, CDR2 FYNNEI. The CDR3 reads CASTAMGAWNSPLHF. The CDR3 bases are TGTGCCAGCACCGCTATGGGGGCCTGGAATTCACCCCTCCACTTT.

The gene calls are TRBV7-9 and TRBJ2-1; D could derive from TRBD1 or TRBD2 (5 bases each). There are 15 residues in the CDR3. Germline V gene data show CDR1 as SEHNR and CDR2 as FQNEAQ (reference sequence). The V gene lost 2 bases and the J gene lost 12 bases, with 20 bases spanning the gap. The chain's CDR3 is CASSLSPGPRGGQFF. CDR3 coding DNA: TGTGCCAGCAGCTTATCGCCGGGACCCCGTGGAGGGCAGTTCTTC.

The chain combines TRBV6-1 with TRBJ2-2, with D possibly being TRBD1 or TRBD2 (6 bases each). This CDR3 is built from 16 residues. V lost 3 bases to trimming and J lost 5 bases, with 16 bases between them. CDR1 and CDR2 (germline): MNHNS, SASEGT. The CDR3 DNA reads as TGTGCCAGCAGTGAGAAAGGGGGGCGCAGGACCGGGGAGCTGTTTTTT. It yields the protein CASSEKGGRRTGELFF.

V and J are TRBV5-6 and TRBJ1-2; 7 bases align to TRBD1. CDR3 size: 12 residues. The germline CDR1 and CDR2 sequences are SGHDT and YYEEEE. The trim removed 4 bases at V and 8 bases at J, leaving 5 bases unmatched. In nucleotides, the CDR3 is TGTGCCAGCAGCCCAGGGGGGTACGGCTACACCTTC. Translation: CASSPGGYGYTF. Full variable domain (rest looked up from reference TRBV5-6 and TRBJ1-2): DAGVTQSPTHLIKTRGQQVTLRCSPKSGHDTVSWYQQALGQGPQFIFQYYEEEERQRGNFPDRFSGHQFPNYSSELNVNALLLGDSALYLCASSPGGYGYTFGSGTRLTVV.

The chain joins TRBV19 to TRBJ2-2; possibly TRBD1 for D (5 bases). The V gene's germline CDR1 is LNHDA and CDR2 SQIVND (reference sequence). CDR3 length: 16 residues. Deletions cut 1 base from V and 0 bases from J, with 9 bases between. CDR3 DNA: TGTGCCAGTAGTATAGGTCAGGGTTCGAACACCGGGGAGCTGTTTTTT. Translating gives CASSIGQGSNTGELFF.